This section outlines one T cell receptor (beta chain) sequence together with its context. No antigen is known for it. Per-base quality was not reported, and no clone a single base away is much larger than it. CD8 naive samples were CD45RO-negative cells positively selected for CCR7, giving a CD45RA+CCR7+ population that excluded TemRA cells. Healthy HIV-negative adults with no recently reported acute infections or vaccinations were included as donors. All donors were Caucasian adults living in Nashville, Tennessee, USA. After blood collection by leukapheresis, PBMCs were isolated using Ficoll-Histopaque density gradient centrifugation and then cryopreserved in the vapor phase of liquid nitrogen. Analytical flow cytometry was used to check the purity and quantity of every magnetically sorted T cell population. From each sorted fraction, genomic DNA was isolated and quantified by UV absorbance on a Nanodrop 2000c.

The data originate from a study of shared clonotypes between healthy human individuals (dated by TCRdb to the early 2020s). Turning to the overall study: A couple of women and a few men aged 18 to 49 years were included in the cohort. For each donor, CD4 naive and CD4 memory were each run on three plates, CD8 naive on two plates, and CD8 memory on one plate. The study deeply sequenced blood TCR repertoires of about 5 healthy adults to estimate repertoire size and the extent of clonotype sharing between individuals. Different laboratories and diverse techniques were used to prepare libraries and sequence TCR repertoires, to increase sequencing depth and limit assay-specific biases. Between about 0.8 and 9 billion PBMCs per donor were obtained by leukapheresis.

Relative to germline, V is missing 4 bases and J is missing 3 bases, with 9 bases of the junction outside any gene match. CDR1 and CDR2 are read off the germline V gene (reference sequence) as SGHNT and YYREEE. The cysteine opens and the phenylalanine closes a CDR3 of 15 amino acids. The retained sequence is limited to the CDR3, 45 bases, with the frame set at the first base. TCR CDR3 regions were amplified from genomic DNA by multiplex PCR using the deep immunoSEQ assay. Genomic DNA extracted from each cell subset was distributed evenly over all wells of several immunoSEQ 96-well plates, and each plate served as one replicate. For sorted subsets, each replicate PCR was loaded with roughly 190 ng genomic DNA, equivalent to 30,000 or so T cell genomes. The purified libraries were quantified using a Qubit 3.0 fluorometer, sized with a Bioanalyzer 2100, and then quantified again using the KAPA Library Quantification kit. A separate single-read 150-cycle Illumina NextSeq 550 flow cell was used to sequence each immunoSEQ 96-well plate. Under the source paper's analysis protocol: The immunoSEQ output contained only junctional sequences without quality scores, so filtering could not match that applied to full-length reads. Sequences were annotated with PyIR, a Python wrapper for IgBLAST v1.9, using IMGT germline references to assign V/J genes and CDR3. Reads were removed for weak V/J assignments (E-value above 1e-6), missing CDR3, stop codons, out-of-frame junctions, or ambiguous translated residues. A V3J clonotype was defined by an identical inferred V gene, J gene, and CDR3 amino acid sequence. The percentage overlap between two repertoires was calculated by dividing the number of shared unique clonotypes by the size of the smaller repertoire. Repertoire richness was assessed with RTK rarefaction, the Chao1 estimator, and Recon v2.1 estimates of unobserved clonotypes. For all TCRbeta clonotypes obtained by the gDNA method from a handful of donors, generation probabilities were computed with OLGA. TCRdb holds this immuneACCESS table with in-frame rearrangements only. Some clones are missing; in checked studies, unresolved V genes explain under half, and the rest has no known cause. Clone size and the V and J calls come from that table; the DNA yielded D and trimming. Across this sample there are about 2 million clones, with over 85% seen only once. Around 1.1% of the sample lies in the top ten.

What the authors observed across the whole study: Based on pairwise subsampling, the degree of clonotype sharing among donors was expected to be affected by sequencing depth. Compared with non-shared clonotypes, clonotypes shared by all four sorted-subset donors had higher generation probabilities. Because the study included a small number of donors, the genetic and exposure-history diversity represented was limited. Naive subsets generally had larger estimated clonotype richness than memory subsets. About 5% of naive CD4, around 3.6% of naive CD8, 2.3% of memory CD4, and 0.35% to 0.4% of memory CD8 clonotypes were shared across a few donors. Sampling was restricted to blood, and TCR repertoires in tissue are likely to differ from TCR repertoires in blood. Incomplete sequencing was indicated by rarefaction of sorted-subset datasets, despite the large sequencing depth.

The receptor was isolated from a man aged 18 to 29 in good health. Sequenced sample: naive CD8+ T cells sorted from blood. The sample's cell subset or site label, in plain terms: CD45RA+CCR7+. The chain is assembled from TRBV5-4 and TRBJ2-7, with 8 middle bases fitting TRBD2. The DNA sequence is given as TGTGCCAGCAGCATATACCGGGGGGGCTTCTACGAGCAGTACTTC. Its protein product is CASSIYRGGFYEQYF.